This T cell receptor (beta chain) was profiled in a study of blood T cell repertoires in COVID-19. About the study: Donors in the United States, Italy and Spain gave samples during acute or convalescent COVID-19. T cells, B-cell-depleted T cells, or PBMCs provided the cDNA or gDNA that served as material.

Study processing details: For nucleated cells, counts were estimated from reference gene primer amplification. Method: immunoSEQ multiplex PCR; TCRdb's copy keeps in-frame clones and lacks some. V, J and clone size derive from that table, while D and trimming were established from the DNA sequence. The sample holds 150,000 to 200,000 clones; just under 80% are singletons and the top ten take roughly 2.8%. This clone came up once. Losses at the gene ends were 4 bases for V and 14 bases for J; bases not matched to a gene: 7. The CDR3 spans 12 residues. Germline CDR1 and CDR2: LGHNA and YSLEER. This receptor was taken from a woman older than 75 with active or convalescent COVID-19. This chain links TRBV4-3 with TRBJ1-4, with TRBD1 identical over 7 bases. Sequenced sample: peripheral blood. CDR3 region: CASSPHRGRLFF. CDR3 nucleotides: TGCGCCAGCAGCCCTCACAGGGGTAGGCTGTTTTTT.